A single TCR beta chain is shown here with its context. No antigen is known for it. The data belong to a study of STAT5B mutations in CD4+ large granular lymphocyte leukemia. Findings of the study overall: Without HLA matching, higher CD4+ than CD8+ T-LGLL clonality could reflect small sample size. Without putative leukemic clones, patient CD4-sorted repertoires remained more clonal than healthy CD4+ repertoires. Compared with healthy controls (2/35), patient top clones favored TRBV06 (8/27).

Healthy controls were blood donor buffy coats. Sequencing was performed with immunoSEQ multiplex PCR; in TCRdb, only in-frame clones are kept and a portion is missing. Of about 30,000 clones listed, around 80% are singletons. The junction had 8 bases not matched to a gene; V was cut back by 0 bases and J by 0 bases. The CDR3 extends over 18 amino acids. Germline CDR1 LGHNT, CDR2 FRNRAP. V usage is TRBV12-5 and J usage is TRBJ1-5; TRBD1 aligns across 7 bases. The sequenced material came from CD4+ T cells from blood buffy coats. The sequence came from a human donor in good health. The CDR3 here is CASGLVLGQQYSNQPQHF. The CDR3 nucleotides are TGTGCTAGTGGTTTGGTACTGGGACAGCAGTATAGCAATCAGCCCCAGCATTTT.